This passage covers 32 T cell receptor beta chains from one sample sequenced in a study of blood T cell repertoires in COVID-19. Produced via immunoSEQ multiplex PCR; TCRdb's table is partial and in-frame only. The sample lists about 87,000 clones; approximately 71% were seen once. Input material: peripheral blood. The receptors derive from a woman aged 45 to 65 with acute or convalescent COVID-19.

This clone has a single count. The chain combines TRBV6-5 with TRBJ2-5; D is uncertain. The germline CDR1 and CDR2 sequences are MNHEY and SVGAGI. This CDR3 spans 15 amino acids. With 6 bases removed from V and 1 base from J, the gap between germline ends came to 15 bases. The CDR3 spells CASRSLKTPQETQYF. The CDR3, as DNA: TGTGCCAGCAGGTCCTTAAAGACTCCCCAAGAGACCCAGTACTTC.

V gene TRBV7-9 combines with J gene TRBJ2-7; weak D call: TRBD2 (5 bases). The germline CDR1 and CDR2 sequences are SEHNR and FQNEAQ (reference sequence). CDR3 length equals 14 residues. Trimming took 1 base from V and 1 from J, leaving 8 bases between them. CDR3 amino acids: CASSLVGRSYEQYF. The CDR3 bases are TGTGCCAGCAGCTTAGTGGGGAGATCCTACGAGCAGTACTTC.

The chain carries TRBV5-4 and TRBJ2-1, with a tentative D call TRBD1 (7 bases). CDR1 and CDR2 (germline): SGHNT, YYREEE (reference sequence). CDR3 size: 15 residues. V was shortened by 4 bases and J by 5 bases, with 16 bases between the two germline ends. The CDR3 region has the DNA TGTGCCAGCAGCCCAGGGGGGCGGTTAGACAATGAGCAGTTCTTC. Translated, it gives CASSPGGRLDNEQFF.

The chain carries TRBV3-1 (or the pseudogene TRBV3-2) and TRBJ1-1; D not certain. The CDR3 spans 15 residues. Trimming shortened V by 0 bases and J by 3 bases, and 11 bases separated the two germline ends. Germline V gene data show CDR1 as LGHDT and CDR2 as YNNKEL (reference sequence). The chain's CDR3 is CASSQDTRFDTEAFF. The DNA for the CDR3 is TGTGCCAGCAGCCAAGATACCAGATTCGACACTGAAGCTTTCTTT.

The chain joins TRBV7-9 to TRBJ1-4; D is perhaps TRBD1 (5 bases). CDR1 is SEHNR, CDR2 FQNEAQ, per germline (reference sequence). Trimming shortened V by 5 bases and J by 5 bases, and 12 bases separated the two germline ends. The CDR3 totals 14 residues. DNA of the CDR3: TGTGCCAGCAGCCCTGATGGGGGGAATGAAAAACTGTTTTTT. This sequence encodes CASSPDGGNEKLFF.

This chain uses TRBV12-3 or TRBV12-4 with TRBJ1-1; perhaps TRBD1 as D (5 bases). This CDR3 spans 13 amino acids. Trimming took off 3 bases at V and 5 bases at J, with 10 bases between the two ends. CDR3 amino acids: CASSFQGPTEAFF. Here the CDR3 DNA reads TGTGCCAGCAGTTTCCAGGGCCCAACTGAAGCTTTCTTT.

This clone has a handful of counts. CDR3 sequence reads: CASSQDQAQTRASRGYTF. The CDR3 nucleotides are TGTGCCAGCAGCCAAGATCAAGCTCAGACCAGGGCCTCCAGGGGCTACACCTTC. The chain employs TRBV3-1 (or the pseudogene TRBV3-2) and TRBJ1-2; D might be TRBD1 (5 bases). This CDR3 is built from 18 residues. V was trimmed by 0 bases and J by 8 bases, leaving 25 bases between them. Looked up from germline, CDR1 is LGHDT and CDR2 is YNNKEL (reference sequence).

This clone appeared a single time. The V gene is TRBV4-2, the J gene TRBJ2-3; TRBD1 matches 8 bases. The CDR3 sequence is 17 residues long. The germline V gene has CDR1 LGHNA and CDR2 YNFKEQ. V shed 4 bases and J 4 bases; nucleotides not matched to a gene: 13. The CDR3 loop reads CASSLNKGQGGADTQYF. The CDR3 DNA reads as TGTGCCAGCAGCCTTAACAAAGGACAGGGAGGCGCAGATACGCAGTATTTT.

The CDR3 here is CASYTQLTAFF. Written as DNA, the CDR3 is TGTGCCAGCTATACTCAACTAACGGCTTTCTTT. The chain couples TRBV6-1 to TRBJ1-1, with no clear D. The CDR3 runs to 11 residues. CDR1 MNHNS and CDR2 SASEGT come from the germline V gene. V was shortened by 8 bases and J by 11 bases, with 15 bases between the two germline ends.

This clone was detected only a few times. The chain employs TRBV2 and TRBJ1-1; D possibly corresponds to TRBD1 (5 bases). This CDR3 spans 13 amino acids. Trimming pared 8 bases from V and 3 bases from J, leaving 13 bases between. Germline lookup yields CDR1 SNHLY and CDR2 FYNNEI. CDR3 sequence: CASGFGGDTEAFF. Here the CDR3 DNA reads TGTGCCAGCGGCTTCGGGGGAGACACTGAAGCTTTCTTT.

This chain joins TRBV19 and TRBJ1-4; no reliable D call. Trimming took 7 bases from V and 0 from J, leaving 6 bases between them. Germline V gives CDR1 LNHDA, CDR2 SQIVND (reference sequence). This CDR3 region has 13 residues. The CDR3 loop is CASTATTNEKLFF. CDR3 sequence (DNA): TGTGCCAGTACAGCGACAACTAATGAAAAACTGTTTTTT. The entire variable domain, with the rest obtained from reference TRBV19 and TRBJ1-4, is as follows: DGGITQSPKYLFRKEGQNVTLSCEQNLNHDAMYWYRQDPGQGLRLIYYSQIVNDFQKGDIAEGYSVSREKKESFPLTVTSAQKNPTAFYLCASTATTNEKLFFGSGTQLSVL.

V is TRBV29-1 and J is TRBJ2-3, with D perhaps matching TRBD2 (7 bases). V lost 5 bases and J lost 4, with 19 bases in between. Germline values: CDR1 SQVTM, CDR2 ANQGSEA. CDR3 length: 15 amino acids. This CDR3 is CSVMGGGPEADTQYF. In nucleotides, the CDR3 is TGCAGCGTTATGGGAGGGGGGCCTGAAGCAGATACGCAGTATTTT.

The V gene is TRBV5-6, the J gene TRBJ1-1, with TRBD1 as a possible D gene (6 bases). The length of the CDR3 is 13 residues. V was pared by 3 bases and J by 11 bases, with 17 bases between. The V gene's germline CDR1 is SGHDT and CDR2 YYEEEE. The CDR3 sequence: CASSSPTGRSAFF. DNA for the CDR3: TGTGCCAGCAGCTCCCCGACAGGCCGGTCCGCTTTCTTT.

The rearrangement uses TRBV12-3 or TRBV12-4 and TRBJ1-1; 7 bases agree with TRBD1. The CDR3 runs to 13 residues. The junction had 1 base not matched to a gene; V was cut back by 2 bases and J by 4 bases. In DNA, the CDR3 is TGTGCCAGCAGTTTAAGGGGGCTCACTGAAGCTTTCTTT. This gives the protein CASSLRGLTEAFF.

J is TRBJ2-3 and V is TRBV29-1; D might be TRBD1 (6 bases). Trimming cost V 0 bases and J 0 bases, with 13 bases left between them. The germline CDR1 and CDR2 sequences are SQVTM and ANQGSEA. CDR3 length equals 16 residues. CDR3 loop: CSVEDRTVLSTDTQYF. The CDR3 coding sequence is TGCAGCGTTGAAGATAGGACAGTTCTGAGCACAGATACGCAGTATTTT.

The genes are TRBV2 and TRBJ1-6; possibly TRBD1 for D (5 bases). This CDR3 has 15 amino acids. Germline CDR1 reads SNHLY; CDR2 reads FYNNEI. Trimming stripped 1 base from V and 6 bases from J, with 10 bases between. The CDR3 region has the DNA TGTGCCAGCAGTGAAGGGGGACTACTTAATTCACCCCTCCACTTT. The encoded protein is CASSEGGLLNSPLHF.

The chain employs TRBV11-2 and TRBJ2-2, with 8 nucleotides matching TRBD1. The CDR3 loop spans 15 amino acids. J lost 7 bases, V lost 1 base, and 5 bases had no gene match. Germline V gene sequence: CDR1 SGHAT, CDR2 FQNNGV. The CDR3 here is CASSLGQGNIGELFF. In DNA, the CDR3 is TGTGCCAGCAGCTTAGGACAGGGGAATATCGGGGAGCTGTTTTTT.

The rearrangement links TRBV9 to TRBJ1-4, with D possibly matching TRBD1 (5 bases). Germline V gene data show CDR1 as SGDLS and CDR2 as YYNGEE. Trimming removed 0 bases from V and 8 bases from J, with 26 bases in between. The CDR3 spans 19 residues. CDR3 in amino acids: CASSVGPQGTPLNQEKLFF. The CDR3 coding sequence is TGTGCCAGCAGCGTAGGCCCCCAGGGAACCCCTCTTAACCAAGAAAAACTGTTTTTT.

Comments on this clone: Other DNA sequences in this specimen translate into the identical CDR3. V gene TRBV12-3 or TRBV12-4 combines with J gene TRBJ2-7; 8 nucleotides agree with TRBD1. Germline trimming cut 5 bases from V and 7 bases from J; bases unmatched to any gene: 1. The CDR3 runs 11 residues. CDR3 DNA: TGTGCCAGCAGTAGGACAGGGGAGCAGTACTTC. This sequence encodes CASSRTGEQYF.

The J gene is TRBJ1-6, the V gene TRBV3-1 (or the pseudogene TRBV3-2); 7 nucleotides match TRBD1. This CDR3 comprises 15 residues. Germline V lookup: CDR1 LGHDT, CDR2 YNNKEL (reference sequence). The ends lost 4 bases at V and 7 bases at J; junction bases unmatched: 7. In nucleotides, the CDR3 is TGTGCCAGCAGCCCATCCCGGGACAGAAATTCACCCCTCCACTTT. Translation gives CASSPSRDRNSPLHF.

The chain has TRBV7-8 and TRBJ1-5; no clear D gene. This CDR3 spans 14 amino acids. Germline CDR1 is SGHVS and CDR2 is FQNEAQ. The ends were cut back, 2 bases at V and 1 base at J, with 6 bases in the middle. CDR3 residues: CASSLTGSNQPQHF. DNA for the CDR3: TGTGCCAGCAGCTTAACGGGGAGCAATCAGCCCCAGCATTTT. Using reference TRBV7-8 and TRBJ1-5 for the parts outside the CDR3, the full variable domain is GAGVSQSPRYKVAKRGQDVALRCDPISGHVSLFWYQQALGQGPEFLTYFQNEAQLDKSGLPSDRFFAERPEGSVSTLKIQRTQQEDSAVYLCASSLTGSNQPQHFGDGTRLSIL.

In this sample, this clone turned up many times. This chain uses TRBV6-5 with TRBJ1-1, with 8 bases identical to TRBD1. The V and J ends lost 7 bases and 7 bases, in that order; junction bases with no gene match: 8. Germline lookup yields CDR1 MNHEY and CDR2 SVGAGI. The CDR3 runs 13 residues. The CDR3 DNA follows: TGTGCCAGCAAGCAAGTCGGACAGGGTGAAGCTTTCTTT. Protein sequence: CASKQVGQGEAFF.

J is TRBJ2-1 and V is TRBV11-2; no firm D call. V lost 1 base, J lost 6 bases, and 10 bases lay in between. Germline V CDR1 and CDR2: SGHAT, FQNNGV. CDR3 length equals 14 residues. The CDR3 coding sequence is TGTGCCAGCAGCTTAGCTTCAAGCGCCAATGAGCAGTTCTTC. Translation gives CASSLASSANEQFF.

The chain joins TRBV5-1 to TRBJ1-1; the D gene is possibly TRBD1 (5 bases). The V end was cut by 7 bases, the J end by 1 base, with 11 bases between. The CDR3 is made up of 13 amino acids. Germline-derived CDR1 and CDR2 are SGHRS and YFSETQ. The CDR3 DNA reads TGCGCCAGCCGGACCGGACAGAACACTGAAGCTTTCTTT. Its translation: CASRTGQNTEAFF.

The CDR3 here is CSVGYNSYEQYF. The CDR3 DNA sequence: TGCAGCGTTGGGTACAACTCCTACGAGCAGTACTTC. The rearrangement joins TRBV29-1 to TRBJ2-7; D unresolved. Looked up from germline, CDR1 is SQVTM and CDR2 is ANQGSEA. This CDR3 region has 12 residues. Trimming cost V 4 bases and J 0 bases, with 7 bases left between them.

This chain uses TRBV28 with TRBJ1-1; D not certain. CDR3 length: 14 residues. V dropped 2 bases and J dropped 0 bases, with 7 bases sitting between them. Germline CDR1 is MDHEN and CDR2 is SYDVKM. CDR3 in DNA: TGTGCCAGCAGTTTACAACTCCTGAACACTGAAGCTTTCTTT. Translation gives CASSLQLLNTEAFF.

The table lists this clone with a few counts. The CDR3 is CASSPGSASYNEQFF. CDR3 coding DNA: TGTGCCAGCAGCCCCGGTAGCGCCTCCTACAATGAGCAGTTCTTC. The chain has TRBV9 and TRBJ2-1; TRBD2 might be the D (5 bases). The CDR3 covers 15 residues. The V gene's germline CDR1 is SGDLS and CDR2 YYNGEE. Between the trimmed V and J ends, which lost 4 bases and 0 bases, there was a span of 11 bases.

The chain is built from TRBV30 and TRBJ2-1, with D possibly being TRBD2 (6 bases). The CDR3 is made up of 14 amino acids. The germline V gene encodes CDR1 GTSNPN and CDR2 SVGIG (reference sequence). Trimming stripped 1 base from V and 10 bases from J, with 17 bases between. For the CDR3, the DNA is TGTGCCTGGAGTGCCGGCGCCCTCCGGGGGGAGCAGTTCTTC. It specifies CAWSAGALRGEQFF.

This rearrangement joins TRBV30 to TRBJ1-1; TRBD1 is a possible D gene (6 bases). The CDR3 is 13 residues long. V lost 0 bases and J 9 bases, leaving 14 bases between the germline ends. Germline V CDR1 and CDR2: GTSNPN, SVGIG (reference sequence). CDR3 coding DNA: TGTGCCTGGAGTGTTGGGGGGGGCTCCAAAGCTTTCTTT. Protein: CAWSVGGGSKAFF.

This chain connects TRBV5-1 to TRBJ1-6; TRBD1 is a possible D gene (6 bases). Germline values: CDR1 SGHRS, CDR2 YFSETQ. Between the trimmed V and J ends, which lost 0 bases and 6 bases, there was a span of 16 bases. The CDR3 extends over 17 amino acids. In DNA form, the CDR3 reads TGCGCCAGCAGCTTGGGCCCACACCAGGGGAGTAATTCACCCCTCCACTTT. Translation: CASSLGPHQGSNSPLHF.

The chain uses TRBV6-5 and TRBJ1-5, with unresolved D. The germline V gene encodes CDR1 MNHEY and CDR2 SVGAGI. The CDR3 contains 15 residues. V gave up 10 bases and J gave up 0 bases, with 16 bases separating them. Here the CDR3 reads CATTPGPYSNQPQHF. CDR3 sequence (DNA): TGTGCCACCACCCCAGGTCCATATAGCAATCAGCCCCAGCATTTT.

V usage is TRBV19 and J usage is TRBJ1-6, with D possibly being TRBD1 (6 bases). Trimming cost V 5 bases and J 5 bases, with 7 bases left between them. There are 13 residues in the CDR3. Looked up from germline, CDR1 is LNHDA and CDR2 is SQIVND (reference sequence). This CDR3 reads CASSRTDNSPLHF. As DNA, the CDR3 is TGTGCCAGTAGTCGGACAGATAATTCACCCCTCCACTTT. Filled out from reference TRBV19 and TRBJ1-6, the complete variable domain reads DGGITQSPKYLFRKEGQNVTLSCEQNLNHDAMYWYRQDPGQGLRLIYYSQIVNDFQKGDIAEGYSVSREKKESFPLTVTSAQKNPTAFYLCASSRTDNSPLHFGNGTRLTVT.